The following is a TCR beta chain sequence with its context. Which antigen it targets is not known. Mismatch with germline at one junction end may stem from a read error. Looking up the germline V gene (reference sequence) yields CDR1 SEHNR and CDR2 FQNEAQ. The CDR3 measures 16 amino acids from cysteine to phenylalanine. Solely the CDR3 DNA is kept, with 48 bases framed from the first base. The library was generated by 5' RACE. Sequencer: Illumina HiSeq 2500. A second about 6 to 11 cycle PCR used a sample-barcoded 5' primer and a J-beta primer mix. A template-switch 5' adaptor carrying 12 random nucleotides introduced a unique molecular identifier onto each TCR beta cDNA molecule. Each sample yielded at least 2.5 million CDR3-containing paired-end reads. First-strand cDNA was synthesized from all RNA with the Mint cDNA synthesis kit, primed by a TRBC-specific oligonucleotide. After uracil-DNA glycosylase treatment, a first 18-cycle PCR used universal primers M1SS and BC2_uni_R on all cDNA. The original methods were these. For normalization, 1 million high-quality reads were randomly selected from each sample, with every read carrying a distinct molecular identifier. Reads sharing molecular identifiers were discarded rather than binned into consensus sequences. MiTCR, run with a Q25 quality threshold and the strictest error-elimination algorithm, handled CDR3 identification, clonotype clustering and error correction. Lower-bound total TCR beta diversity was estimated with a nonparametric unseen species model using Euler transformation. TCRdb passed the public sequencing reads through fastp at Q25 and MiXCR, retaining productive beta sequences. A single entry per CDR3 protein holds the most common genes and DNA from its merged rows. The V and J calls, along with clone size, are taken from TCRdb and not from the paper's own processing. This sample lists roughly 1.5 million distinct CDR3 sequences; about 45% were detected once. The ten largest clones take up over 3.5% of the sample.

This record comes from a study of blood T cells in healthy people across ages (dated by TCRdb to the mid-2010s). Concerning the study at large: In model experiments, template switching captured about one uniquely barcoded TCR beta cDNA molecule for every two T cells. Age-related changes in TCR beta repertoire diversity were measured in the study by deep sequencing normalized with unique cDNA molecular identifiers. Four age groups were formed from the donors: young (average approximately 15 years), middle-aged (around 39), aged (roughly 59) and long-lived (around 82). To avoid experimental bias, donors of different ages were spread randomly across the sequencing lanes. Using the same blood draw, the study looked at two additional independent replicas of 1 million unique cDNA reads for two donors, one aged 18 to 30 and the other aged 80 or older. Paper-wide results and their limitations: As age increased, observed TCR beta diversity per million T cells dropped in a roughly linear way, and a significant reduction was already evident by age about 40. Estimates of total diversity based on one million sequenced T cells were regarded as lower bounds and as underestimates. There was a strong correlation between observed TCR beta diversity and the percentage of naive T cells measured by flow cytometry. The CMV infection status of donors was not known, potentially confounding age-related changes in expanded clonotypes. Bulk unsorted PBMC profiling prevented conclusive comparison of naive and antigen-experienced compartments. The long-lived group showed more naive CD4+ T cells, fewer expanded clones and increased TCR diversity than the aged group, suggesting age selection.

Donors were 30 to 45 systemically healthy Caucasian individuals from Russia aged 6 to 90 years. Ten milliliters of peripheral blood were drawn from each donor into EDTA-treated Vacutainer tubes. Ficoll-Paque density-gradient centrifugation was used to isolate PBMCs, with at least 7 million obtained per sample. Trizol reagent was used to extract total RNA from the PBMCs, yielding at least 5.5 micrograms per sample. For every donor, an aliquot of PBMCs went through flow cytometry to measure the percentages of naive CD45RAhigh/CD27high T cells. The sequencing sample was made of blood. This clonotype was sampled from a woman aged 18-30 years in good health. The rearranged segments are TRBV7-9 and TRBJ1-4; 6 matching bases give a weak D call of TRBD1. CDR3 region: CACSLGGTATNEKLFF. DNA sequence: TGTGCCTGCAGCTTAGGGGGTACAGCAACTAATGAAAAACTGTTTTTT.